The entry below gives a single T cell receptor (beta chain) sequence along with its context. Per the original data handling: How many nucleated cells were present was estimated from reference gene primer amplification. Sequencing used immunoSEQ multiplex PCR; TCRdb keeps in-frame clones, though not all of them. V, J and clone size are those of that table, while D and trimming were read from the DNA. Found here are fewer than 200,000 clones, around 82% of them singletons; the top ten hold under 2.5%. These data come from a study of blood T cell repertoires in COVID-19. The V gene lost 3 bases and the J gene lost 7 bases, with 14 bases spanning the gap. CDR1 is SGDLS and CDR2 is YYNGEE in the germline V gene. There are 13 residues in the CDR3.

The receptor was derived from an elderly woman with acute or convalescent COVID-19. Sample: peripheral blood. The chain combines TRBV9 with TRBJ2-7; possibly TRBD2 for D (6 bases). The CDR3 spells CASSEGGRTEQYF. CDR3 sequence (DNA): TGTGCCAGCAGCGAGGGAGGCAGAACGGAGCAGTACTTC.